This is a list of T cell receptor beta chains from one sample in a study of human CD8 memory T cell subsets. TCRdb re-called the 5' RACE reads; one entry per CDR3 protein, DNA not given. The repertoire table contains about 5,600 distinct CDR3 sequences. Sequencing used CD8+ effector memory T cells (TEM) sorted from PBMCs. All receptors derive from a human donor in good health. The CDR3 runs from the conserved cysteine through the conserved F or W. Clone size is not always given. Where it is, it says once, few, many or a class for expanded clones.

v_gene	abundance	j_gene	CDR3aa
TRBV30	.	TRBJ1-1	CAWRPLGRTEAFF
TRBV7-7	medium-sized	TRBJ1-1	CASSRRTGTEAFF
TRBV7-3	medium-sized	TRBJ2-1	CASSLVGGINEQFF
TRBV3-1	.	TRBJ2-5	CASSPRTSGGDETQYF
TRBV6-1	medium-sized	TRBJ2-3	CASSEARFSTDTQYF
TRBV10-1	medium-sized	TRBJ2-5	CASFPGHQETQYF
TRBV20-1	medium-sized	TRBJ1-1	CSANPWTEVVSEAFF
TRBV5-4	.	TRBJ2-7	CASSWGTSGVEQYF
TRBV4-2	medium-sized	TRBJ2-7	CASSQGDSPSYEQYF
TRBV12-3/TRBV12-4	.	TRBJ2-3	CASSHHSSGRTTSTDTQYF
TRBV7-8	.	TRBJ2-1	CASSFQGWSNEQFF
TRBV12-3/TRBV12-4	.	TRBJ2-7	CASSLGPGEQYF
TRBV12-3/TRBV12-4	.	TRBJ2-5	CASSSGSTIRETQYF
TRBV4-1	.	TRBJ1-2	CASSQDPGGYGYTF
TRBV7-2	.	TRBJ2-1	CASSVTSGSIDEQFF
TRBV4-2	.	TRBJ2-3	CASSQEWTSGARGGGDTQYF
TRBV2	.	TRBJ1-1	CASSVEGTDTEAFF
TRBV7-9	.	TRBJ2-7	CASSSATFPTTAQYF
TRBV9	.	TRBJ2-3	CASSVFSGASTDTQYF
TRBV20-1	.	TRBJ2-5	CSASTTGEQETQYF
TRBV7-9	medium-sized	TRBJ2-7	CASSVGIEQYF
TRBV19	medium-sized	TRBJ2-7	CASSTRTGGSYEQYF
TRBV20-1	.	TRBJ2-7	CSAREVQIYEQYF
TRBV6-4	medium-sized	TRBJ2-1	CASSDFSGSSYEQFF
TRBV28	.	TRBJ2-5	CASRSNGRSTQETQYF
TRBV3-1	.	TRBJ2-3	CASSQFKTSGTSTDTQYF
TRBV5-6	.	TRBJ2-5	CASSSDEFGGRQETQYF
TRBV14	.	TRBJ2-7	CASSQTKWTGGYEQYF
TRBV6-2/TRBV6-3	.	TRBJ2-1	CASSYSSGPSYNEQFF
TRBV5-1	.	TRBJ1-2	CASRLTVTDNYGYTF
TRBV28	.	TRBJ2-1	CASSLSFGNEQFF
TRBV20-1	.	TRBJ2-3	CSASKLAGVPDTQYF
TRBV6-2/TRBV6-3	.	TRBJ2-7	CASSNGTGVDEQYF
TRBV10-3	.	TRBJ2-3	CAISEAGSGDTDTQYF
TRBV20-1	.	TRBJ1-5	CSARNHRGGNQPQHF
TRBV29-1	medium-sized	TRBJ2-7	CSVREGEYEQYF
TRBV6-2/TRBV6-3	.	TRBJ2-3	CASKGGSDTDTQYF
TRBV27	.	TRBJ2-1	CASRPPRSNNEQFF
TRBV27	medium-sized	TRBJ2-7	CASSYRSSYEQYF
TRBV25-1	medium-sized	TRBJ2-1	CASSGSGYNEQFF
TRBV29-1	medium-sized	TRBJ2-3	CSANPRGRSTDTQYF
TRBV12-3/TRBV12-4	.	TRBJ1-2	CASSSEGRPDYGYTF
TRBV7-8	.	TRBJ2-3	CASSLELGRGRKDTQYF
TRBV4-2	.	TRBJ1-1	CASSHAGQGVGEAFF
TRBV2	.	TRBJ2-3	CASLQGASKSTDTQYF
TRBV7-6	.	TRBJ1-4	CASSLGAGSNEKLFF
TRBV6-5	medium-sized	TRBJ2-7	CASSYYGPYEQYF
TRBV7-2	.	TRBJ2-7	CASSVRDAAYEQYF
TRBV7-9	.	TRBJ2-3	CASSELSDTQYF
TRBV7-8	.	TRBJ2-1	CASSSPADSYVNEQFF
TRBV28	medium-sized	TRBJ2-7	CASSFPDGYEQYF
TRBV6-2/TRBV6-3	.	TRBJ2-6	CASSYQGAGANVLTF
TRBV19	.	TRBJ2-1	CASRELADNEQFF
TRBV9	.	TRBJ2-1	CASSPPGQGLRQFF
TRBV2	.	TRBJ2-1	CASSESGTEFDNEQFF